The TCR beta chain described here comes from a study of identical twins. Study observations and caveats: Out-of-frame alpha sequences shared between twins exhibited an excess of low generation probability. While abundant cord blood beta clonotypes carried fewer insertions, memory repertoires showed no such pattern.

The CDR3 has 16 residues. V lost 1 base and J lost 1; bases outside the gene matches: 6. In TCRdb, the 5' RACE reads were re-called with MiXCR into one record per CDR3 protein. The sample has 250,000 or so distinct CDR3 sequences, 5.5% to 8% seen once; the top ten hold 3% to 4.5%. This clonotype turned up a few times. Its antigen remains unidentified. Healthy Caucasian donors formed the entire cohort. These data were also filed under a second study, of yellow fever vaccine responses in identical twins.

The V and J genes are TRBV6-7 and TRBJ2-7, with 8 positions matching TRBD1. TRBV6-7 is sorted into the ORF group, with uncertain function. The sequencing input was memory (CD45RO+) T cells sorted from blood. The TCR comes from a woman aged 18-35 years in good health. CDR3 coding DNA: TGTGCCAGCAGTTACTGTCCTTACAGGGGGTCCTACGAGCAGTACGTC. Protein product: CASSYCPYRGSYEQYV.